The next 2 T cell receptor beta chains were all read from a single sample in a study of T cell repertoires in cytomegalovirus infection. TCRdb reprocessed the reads via MiXCR and lists one record per CDR3 protein. The profile shows under 850,000 distinct CDR3 sequences, approximately 40% of them singletons. The sample consisted of PBMCs. The receptors were sampled from a human donor in good health (CMV status not recorded). Some clones in this sample may be carry-over from other donors' samples.

This chain links TRBV28 with TRBJ2-7, with D unresolved. V dropped 3 bases and J dropped 1 base, with 7 bases sitting between them. Germline V gives CDR1 MDHEN, CDR2 SYDVKM. The CDR3 runs to 13 residues. This CDR3 is CASSFLQSYEQYF. The CDR3 DNA sequence: TGTGCCAGCAGTTTTTTACAGTCCTACGAGCAGTACTTC.

The rearrangement links TRBV12-3 or TRBV12-4 to TRBJ2-5, with 10 nucleotides matching TRBD2. V lost 1 base and J lost 5; bases outside the gene matches: 7. The CDR3 runs to 16 residues. In DNA form, the CDR3 reads TGTGCCAGCAGTTTAGTCCTTAGCGGGAGGTGGGAGACCCAGTACTTC. Amino acids: CASSLVLSGRWETQYF.